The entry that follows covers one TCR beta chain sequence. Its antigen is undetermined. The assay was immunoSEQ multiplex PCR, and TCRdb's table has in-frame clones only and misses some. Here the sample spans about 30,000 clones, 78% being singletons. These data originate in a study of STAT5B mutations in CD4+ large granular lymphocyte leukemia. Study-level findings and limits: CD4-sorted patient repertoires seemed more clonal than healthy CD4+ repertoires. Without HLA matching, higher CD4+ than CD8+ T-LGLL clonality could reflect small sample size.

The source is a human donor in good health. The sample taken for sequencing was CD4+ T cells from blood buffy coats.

CDR3 nucleotide sequence: TGCGCCAGCAGCCAAGAGCAGGGTATCTATGCCAATTCACCCCTCCACTTT. It yields the protein CASSQEQGIYANSPLHF. This chain joins TRBV4-1 and TRBJ1-6, with D tentatively TRBD1 (5 bases). Germline lookup yields CDR1 MGHRA and CDR2 YSYEKL. CDR3 length: 17 residues. V gave up 0 bases and J gave up 7 bases, with 16 bases separating them.